These 5 T cell receptor beta chains came from one sample sequenced in a study of glioma-infiltrating T cells after dendritic cell vaccination (dated by TCRdb to the mid-2010s). In light of the paper, this sample's time point label describes: after dendritic cell vaccination, including at tumor progression/relapse. Library prep was done by the immunoSEQ multiplex PCR assay. Drawn from immuneACCESS, this table holds only the in-frame rearrangements with V and J called that TCRdb kept. Clones are partly lost; checked studies trace under half to an unresolved V gene and leave the rest unexplained. The sample table holds 9,500 to 12,000 clones, of which 81% were seen once. Clones ranked in the top ten supply just over 40% of the sample. Sequenced material: blood, taken after dendritic cell vaccination. The receptors were sampled from a human donor with glioblastoma.

V usage is TRBV7-9 and J usage is TRBJ2-7; 9 bases are shared with TRBD2. Germline values: CDR1 SEHNR, CDR2 FQNEAQ (reference sequence). CDR3 length: 15 residues. With 5 bases clipped from V and 4 bases from J, the junction kept 9 bases outside the gene matches. Here the CDR3 DNA reads TGTGCCAGCAGCCAAGCTAGCGGGGTAACTTACGAGCAGTACTTC. Translating gives CASSQASGVTYEQYF.

A few counts support this clone. The rearrangement links TRBV7-2 to TRBJ1-1, with D maybe TRBD1 (5 bases). Trimming removed 4 bases at V and 4 bases at J, with 19 bases between. The CDR3 covers 16 residues. From germline, CDR1 is SGHTA and CDR2 FQGNSA. This chain's CDR3 is CASSSTATHRSTEAFF. In DNA form, the CDR3 reads TGTGCCAGCAGCTCGACAGCAACACACAGGAGCACTGAAGCTTTCTTT.

This clone was counted only a few times. J is TRBJ1-1 and V is TRBV15, with a weak D call TRBD1 (5 bases). Germline CDR1 is LNHNV and CDR2 is YYDKDF (reference sequence). The CDR3 runs 16 residues. V lost 3 bases, J lost 1 base, and 15 bases lay in between. The CDR3 region is CATSSPRKTGNTEAFF. The DNA of the CDR3 is TGTGCCACCAGCAGCCCCCGAAAAACAGGGAACACTGAAGCTTTCTTT.

V usage is TRBV4-3 and J usage is TRBJ2-6; 8 bases map to TRBD1. CDR1 is LGHNA, CDR2 YSLEER, per germline. CDR3 size: 16 residues. V lost 0 bases, J lost 10 bases, and 8 bases stayed unmatched. This CDR3 reads CASSQDPGQGANVLTF. CDR3 sequence (DNA): TGCGCCAGCAGCCAAGATCCCGGACAGGGTGCTAACGTCCTGACTTTC.

The chain employs TRBV9 and TRBJ1-5; 9 positions agree with TRBD1. Trimming cost V 0 bases and J 4 bases; bases outside gene matches: 2. The CDR3 is 15 amino acids. Germline loops: CDR1 SGDLS, CDR2 YYNGEE. CDR3 sequence: CASSVGQGGNQPQHF. In nucleotides, the CDR3 is TGTGCCAGCAGCGTAGGACAGGGGGGGAATCAGCCCCAGCATTTT.